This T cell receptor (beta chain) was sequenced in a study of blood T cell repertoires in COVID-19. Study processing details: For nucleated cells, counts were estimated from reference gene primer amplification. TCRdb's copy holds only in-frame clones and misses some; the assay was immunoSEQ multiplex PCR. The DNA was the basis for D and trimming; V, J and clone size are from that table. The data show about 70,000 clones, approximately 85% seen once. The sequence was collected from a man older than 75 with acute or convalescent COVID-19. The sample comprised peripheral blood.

CDR3 loop: CATSVYGTGVYEQYF. Here the CDR3 DNA reads TGTGCCACCAGTGTATACGGGACAGGGGTTTACGAGCAGTACTTC. This rearrangement joins TRBV24-1 to TRBJ2-7, with 10 bases aligning to TRBD1. Per germline, CDR1 KGHDR and CDR2 SFDVKD. V shed 5 bases and J 4 bases; nucleotides not matched to a gene: 7. This CDR3 comprises 15 residues.